The entry that follows covers one T cell receptor beta chain sequence. What it recognizes is unknown. The entry originates in a study of T cells after yellow fever vaccination. General study points: Sorted repertoires could include abundant contaminating clonotypes from bulk cells.

TCRdb re-derived calls from the 5' RACE reads in MiXCR, one entry per CDR3 protein. The sample carries hundreds of thousands of distinct CDR3 sequences, about 12% recorded once. The CDR3 loop spans 15 amino acids. After removal of 3 bases from V and 7 bases from J, the junction contained 9 bases not matched to a gene. CDR1 and CDR2 (germline): SGHTA, FQGNSA. The material was PBMCs, obtained on the day of the yellow fever booster vaccination. This clonotype originated in a man aged 30 to 45 who received the YFV17D yellow fever vaccine. The V and J genes are TRBV7-2 and TRBJ2-1; 7 nucleotides agree with TRBD2. The CDR3 nucleotides read TGTGCCAGCAGCTTCCGGGGGAGGGCCCCAAATGAGCAGTTCTTC. Amino acid sequence: CASSFRGRAPNEQFF.